This TCR beta chain was recovered during a study of blood T cells in healthy people across ages. Study-wide results and caveats: A roughly linear fall in TCR beta diversity per million T cells was seen with increasing age.

This clonotype was seen ten or more times. Its antigen remains unidentified. CDR3 size: 16 residues. From germline, CDR1 is MNHNS and CDR2 SASEGT. Trimming removed 0 bases from V and 6 bases from J, with 15 bases in between. A J-beta primer mix and a sample-barcoded 5' primer were used in a second PCR of about 7 to 12 cycles. TCRdb ran MiXCR on the 5' RACE reads and lists one entry per CDR3 protein. The sample yields about 640,000 distinct CDR3 sequences, approximately 30% seen once. Donors were systemically healthy Caucasian individuals from Russia aged roughly 6 to 95 years. The chain carries TRBV6-1 and TRBJ1-5, with TRBD1 as a possible D gene (6 bases). The source material was blood. The source of this sequence is a woman at least 80 years old in good health. CDR3 sequence: CASSEAAYGGGQPQHF. CDR3 nucleotides: TGTGCCAGCAGTGAAGCGGCGTACGGAGGGGGTCAGCCCCAGCATTTT.